This TCR beta chain was retrieved from a study of CD8 T cells in Susac syndrome. After extraction with the RNeasy kit, 0.5 to 1 ug of the RNA was reverse transcribed using random hexamers. TCRdb fed the immunoSEQ multiplex PCR reads into MiXCR, producing one record per CDR3 protein. Among roughly 330,000 distinct CDR3 sequences listed, about 91% were seen once. Sequencing of TCR beta drew on CD8+ and CD4+ T cells from blood. Germline values: CDR1 DFQATT, CDR2 SNEGSKA (reference sequence). V was clipped by 1 base and J by 10 bases, with 14 bases between them. The CDR3 has 14 amino acids. The J gene is TRBJ1-6, the V gene TRBV20-1; D uncertain. The sequenced material came from CD4+ T cells from PBMCs. The receptor's source is a human donor with multiple sclerosis. The CDR3 sequence is CSARATVGQSPLHF. The CDR3 nucleotides read TGCAGTGCTAGAGCCACCGTAGGGCAATCACCCCTCCACTTT.